The following is a TCR beta chain sequence with its context. No antigen is known for it. No clone much larger than this one lies a single base away; base qualities are absent. The collaborating institutions used their own protocols to collect whole blood in K2EDTA tubes. For TCRbeta analysis, collaborators shipped samples in one of three forms: frozen whole blood, isolated PBMCs, or DNA extracted from either of those sample types. TCRbeta CDR3 regions were amplified from genomic DNA using the immunoSEQ Assay, a bias-controlled multiplex PCR. In the authors' own workflow: The number of nucleated cells in each sample was estimated from the amplification of reference gene primers within the assay. To quantify the absolute abundance of each unique TCRbeta CDR3 rearrangement, sequence reads were collapsed and filtered. For each sample, productive Simpson clonality was calculated as the square root of Simpson's diversity index across productive rearrangements. Not all clones reach the TCRdb copy of this immuneACCESS table, which keeps in-frame sequences only. Checked studies attribute under half of the gap to unresolved V genes and leave the rest unexplained. That table gives V, J and clone size, and the DNA gave D and trimming. Counted in this sample were 100,000 to 150,000 clones; 87% of them appeared once. The top ten clonotypes cover 3% to 4.5% of the sample.

This record belongs to a study of blood T cell repertoires in COVID-19 (dated by TCRdb to 2018 to 2021). About the investigation overall: Samples covering the acute and convalescent phases of COVID-19 were provided by collaborators in the United States, Italy and Spain. The prospective study material was composed of cDNA or gDNA derived from T cells, B-cell-depleted T cells, or PBMCs. Deeply sampled blood TCRbeta repertoires from subjects exposed to, actively infected with, or recovered from COVID-19 were included in the dataset. The repertoires were released in a freely available public database intended as a resource for research on the immune response to SARS-CoV-2. Samples were obtained from the ongoing ImmuneRACE study (first 160 participants) and from about 1,300 subjects provided by 6 global collaborators. A de-identified subject ID, COVID-19 status, age in years and sex were almost always included in the sample metadata. HLA class I and class II types, where available, came from metadata supplied by the sample provider rather than from assay-based typing. The full study reports these points: Clinical and demographic metadata were provided uncurated, with the amount varying by source and participant.

From the cysteine up to the valine, the CDR3 has a length of 16 residues. Only the CDR3 DNA stays, 48 bases, in frame from base 1. Looking up the germline V gene yields CDR1 MNHNS and CDR2 SASEGT. V is cut back by 4 bases and J by 1 base, with 4 bases in the junction unmatched. The rearrangement combines TRBV6-1 with TRBJ2-7; 13 central nucleotides agree with TRBD2. The receptor's source is a woman aged 55-69 years with acute or convalescent COVID-19. The source material was peripheral blood. The CDR3 protein sequence reads: CASSALLAGGSYEQYV. The base sequence is TGTGCCAGCAGTGCCCTACTAGCGGGGGGGTCCTACGAGCAGTACGTC.